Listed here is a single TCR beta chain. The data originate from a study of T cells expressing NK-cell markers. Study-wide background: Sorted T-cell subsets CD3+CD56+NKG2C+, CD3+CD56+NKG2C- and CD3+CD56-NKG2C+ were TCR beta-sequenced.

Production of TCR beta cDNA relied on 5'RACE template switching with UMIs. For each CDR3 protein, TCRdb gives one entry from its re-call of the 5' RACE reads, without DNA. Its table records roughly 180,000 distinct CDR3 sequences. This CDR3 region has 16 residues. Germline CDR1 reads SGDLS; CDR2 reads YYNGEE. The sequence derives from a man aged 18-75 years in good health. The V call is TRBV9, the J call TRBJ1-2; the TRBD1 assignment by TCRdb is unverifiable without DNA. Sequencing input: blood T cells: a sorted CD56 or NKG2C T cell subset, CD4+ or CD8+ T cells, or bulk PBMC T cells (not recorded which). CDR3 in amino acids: CASSPRLSAANYGYTF.